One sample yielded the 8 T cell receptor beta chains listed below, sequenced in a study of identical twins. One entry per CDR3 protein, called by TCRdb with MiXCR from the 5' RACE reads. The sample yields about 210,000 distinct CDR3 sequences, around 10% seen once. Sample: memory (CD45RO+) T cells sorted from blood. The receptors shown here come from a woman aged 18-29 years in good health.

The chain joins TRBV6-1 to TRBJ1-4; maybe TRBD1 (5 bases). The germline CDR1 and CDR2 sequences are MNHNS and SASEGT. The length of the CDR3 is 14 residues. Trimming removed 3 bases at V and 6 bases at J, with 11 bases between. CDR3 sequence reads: CASSEWGQDEKLFF. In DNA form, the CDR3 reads TGTGCCAGCAGTGAGTGGGGCCAGGATGAAAAACTGTTTTTT.

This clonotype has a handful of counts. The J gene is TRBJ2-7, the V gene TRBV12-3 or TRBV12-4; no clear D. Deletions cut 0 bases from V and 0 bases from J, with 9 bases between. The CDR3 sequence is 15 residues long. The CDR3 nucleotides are TGTGCCAGCAGTTTAGCCGCAGGTCTCTCCTACGAGCAGTACTTC. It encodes CASSLAAGLSYEQYF.

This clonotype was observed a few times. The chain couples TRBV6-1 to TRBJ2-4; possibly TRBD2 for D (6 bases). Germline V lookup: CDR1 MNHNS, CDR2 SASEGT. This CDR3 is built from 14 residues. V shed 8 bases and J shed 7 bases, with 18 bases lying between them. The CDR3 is CASSYGGPGNIQYF. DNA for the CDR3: TGTGCCAGCTCCTACGGAGGGCCGGGGAACATTCAGTACTTC.

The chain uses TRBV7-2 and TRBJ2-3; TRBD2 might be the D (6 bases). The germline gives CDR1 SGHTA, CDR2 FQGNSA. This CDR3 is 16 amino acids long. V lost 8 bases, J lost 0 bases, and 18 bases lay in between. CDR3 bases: TGTGCCAGCTCATCGGGGGTTGCGGATAGCACAGATACGCAGTATTTT. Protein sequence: CASSSGVADSTDTQYF.

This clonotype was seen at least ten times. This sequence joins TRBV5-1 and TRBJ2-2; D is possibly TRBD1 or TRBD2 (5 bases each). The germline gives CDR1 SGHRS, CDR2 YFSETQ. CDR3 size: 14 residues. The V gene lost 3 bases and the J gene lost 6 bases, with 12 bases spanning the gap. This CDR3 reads CASSSGTGAGELFF. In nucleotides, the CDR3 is TGCGCCAGCAGCTCCGGGACCGGTGCCGGGGAGCTGTTTTTT.

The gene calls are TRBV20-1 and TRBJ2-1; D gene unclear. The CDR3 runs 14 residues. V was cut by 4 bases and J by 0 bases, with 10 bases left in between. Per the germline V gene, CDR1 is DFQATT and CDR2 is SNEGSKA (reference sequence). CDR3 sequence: CSAKLLSSYNEQFF. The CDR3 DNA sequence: TGCAGTGCTAAGCTCCTCAGCTCCTACAATGAGCAGTTCTTC.

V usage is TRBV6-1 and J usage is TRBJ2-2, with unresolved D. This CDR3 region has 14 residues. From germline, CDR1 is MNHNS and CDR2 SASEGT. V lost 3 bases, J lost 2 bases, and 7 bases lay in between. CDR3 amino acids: CASSEAPNTGELFF. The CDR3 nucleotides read TGTGCCAGCAGTGAGGCACCCAACACCGGGGAGCTGTTTTTT.

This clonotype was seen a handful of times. The CDR3 is CASTRAGTTYEQYF. CDR3 in DNA: TGTGCCAGCACTAGAGCGGGAACCACCTACGAGCAGTACTTC. V usage is TRBV6-1 and J usage is TRBJ2-7; 7 positions match TRBD2. With 7 bases clipped from V and 2 bases from J, the junction kept 8 bases outside the gene matches. Germline-derived CDR1 and CDR2 are MNHNS and SASEGT. This CDR3 has 14 residues.